This is a list of T cell receptor beta chains from one sample in a study of cytomegalovirus exposure and HLA in healthy donors. The table came from immunoSEQ multiplex PCR; TCRdb's copy has only in-frame clones and leaves some out. Among fewer than 200,000 clones listed, roughly 85% were seen once. Source material: PBMCs. All receptors come from a male donor in good health and CMV-seronegative. Each CDR3 is given with its conserved first and last residue. The D gene is left open where the match is weak. Clone size is given for some rows only: seen once, a few or many times, or a class if the clone is expanded.

D gene: NA
V gene: TRBV6-5
J gene: TRBJ1-1
clone size: NA
CDR3 protein: CASSDRVNTEAFF
CDR3 DNA: TGTGCCAGCAGCGATAGAGTGAACACTGAAGCTTTCTTT

D gene: NA
V gene: TRBV29-1
J gene: TRBJ1-2
clone size: few
CDR3 protein: CSSEYGYTF
CDR3 DNA: TGCAGCTCTGAGTATGGCTACACCTTC

D gene: TRBD1
V gene: TRBV7-9
J gene: TRBJ2-7
clone size: NA
CDR3 protein: CSSRDSLSYEQYF
CDR3 DNA: TGTTCCAGCCGGGACAGCTTGTCATACGAGCAGTACTTC

D gene: NA
V gene: TRBV11-1
J gene: TRBJ2-1
clone size: NA
CDR3 protein: CASSSVEGGNEQFF
CDR3 DNA: TGTGCCAGCAGCTCGGTAGAAGGGGGCAATGAGCAGTTCTTC

D gene: TRBD1
V gene: TRBV19
J gene: TRBJ2-7
clone size: NA
CDR3 protein: CASSLRWGQGYEQYF
CDR3 DNA: TGTGCCAGTAGTCTCCGTTGGGGACAGGGCTACGAGCAGTACTTC

D gene: TRBD2
V gene: TRBV7-2
J gene: TRBJ2-1
clone size: NA
CDR3 protein: CASSPTSGSYNEQFF
CDR3 DNA: TGTGCCAGCAGCCCGACTAGCGGCTCCTACAATGAGCAGTTCTTC

D gene: TRBD2
V gene: TRBV10-3
J gene: TRBJ2-5
clone size: NA
CDR3 protein: CAISRLAGEETQYF
CDR3 DNA: TGTGCCATCAGTAGGTTAGCGGGGGAAGAGACCCAGTACTTC

D gene: NA
V gene: TRBV9
J gene: TRBJ2-3
clone size: NA
CDR3 protein: CASSVATAASASTDTQYF
CDR3 DNA: TGTGCCAGCAGCGTAGCTACGGCCGCTAGCGCTAGCACAGATACGCAGTATTTT

D gene: TRBD1
V gene: TRBV6-6
J gene: TRBJ1-2
clone size: few
CDR3 protein: CASGEQGARGYTF
CDR3 DNA: TGTGCCAGCGGGGAACAGGGGGCTCGCGGCTACACCTTC

D gene: TRBD2
V gene: TRBV7-9
J gene: TRBJ2-3
clone size: once
CDR3 protein: CASSTTSVSTDTQYF
CDR3 DNA: TGTGCCAGCAGCACGACTAGCGTTAGTACAGATACGCAGTATTTT

D gene: NA
V gene: TRBV2
J gene: TRBJ1-2
clone size: NA
CDR3 protein: CASSARTRGFGYGYTF
CDR3 DNA: TGTGCCAGCAGTGCACGAACCAGGGGATTTGGCTATGGCTACACCTTC

D gene: NA
V gene: TRBV7-6
J gene: TRBJ2-7
clone size: NA
CDR3 protein: CASSLRGRVWEQYF
CDR3 DNA: TGTGCCAGCAGCTTACGTGGCAGGGTGTGGGAGCAGTACTTC

D gene: TRBD2
V gene: TRBV5-7
J gene: TRBJ2-5
clone size: NA
CDR3 protein: CASSPNSGRALETQYF
CDR3 DNA: TGTGCCAGCAGCCCCAATAGCGGGAGGGCCTTAGAGACCCAGTACTTC

D gene: TRBD1
V gene: TRBV10-3
J gene: TRBJ2-3
clone size: NA
CDR3 protein: CAISKGGTGGSTDTQYF
CDR3 DNA: TGTGCCATCAGTAAAGGTGGGACAGGGGGTAGCACAGATACGCAGTATTTT

D gene: NA
V gene: TRBV5-1
J gene: TRBJ2-5
clone size: NA
CDR3 protein: CASKPEPTGEQYF
CDR3 DNA: TGCGCCAGCAAACCAGAACCAACAGGAGAGCAGTACTTC

D gene: NA
V gene: TRBV9
J gene: TRBJ1-4
clone size: few
CDR3 protein: CASSVDPTVPNEKLFF
CDR3 DNA: TGTGCCAGCAGCGTAGACCCGACAGTGCCTAATGAAAAACTGTTTTTT

D gene: NA
V gene: TRBV4-1
J gene: TRBJ1-2
clone size: NA
CDR3 protein: CASRPQDNTVNYGYTF
CDR3 DNA: TGCGCCAGCAGACCCCAGGACAATACGGTTAACTATGGCTACACCTTC

D gene: NA
V gene: TRBV7-3
J gene: TRBJ1-1
clone size: NA
CDR3 protein: CASSPTAGVGGEAFF
CDR3 DNA: TGTGCCAGCAGCCCTACCGCGGGGGTAGGGGGTGAAGCTTTCTTT

D gene: TRBD1
V gene: TRBV11-2
J gene: TRBJ1-1
clone size: NA
CDR3 protein: CASSFPTGGESPEAFF
CDR3 DNA: TGTGCCAGCAGCTTTCCGACAGGGGGCGAGTCCCCTGAAGCTTTCTTT

D gene: NA
V gene: TRBV9
J gene: TRBJ2-3
clone size: NA
CDR3 protein: CASSGDTLQYF
CDR3 DNA: TGTGCCAGCAGCGGGGACACCTTGCAGTATTTT

D gene: NA
V gene: TRBV6-1
J gene: TRBJ1-1
clone size: once
CDR3 protein: CASSELTALNTEAFF
CDR3 DNA: TGTGCCAGCAGTGAATTGACAGCATTGAACACTGAAGCTTTCTTT

D gene: TRBD2
V gene: TRBV19
J gene: TRBJ2-5
clone size: NA
CDR3 protein: CASSTSGPGTQYF
CDR3 DNA: TGTGCCAGTAGCACTAGCGGGCCCGGGACCCAGTACTTC

D gene: TRBD2
V gene: TRBV19
J gene: TRBJ2-1
clone size: few
CDR3 protein: CASSILAGYNEQFF
CDR3 DNA: TGTGCCAGTAGTATACTAGCGGGGTACAATGAGCAGTTCTTC

D gene: NA
V gene: TRBV19
J gene: TRBJ2-7
clone size: NA
CDR3 protein: CASSIVSGPSYEQYF
CDR3 DNA: TGTGCCAGTAGTATAGTCTCAGGGCCCTCCTACGAGCAGTACTTC

D gene: NA
V gene: TRBV29-1
J gene: TRBJ2-5
clone size: NA
CDR3 protein: CSGGQRETQYF
CDR3 DNA: TGCAGCGGCGGTCAGAGGGAGACCCAGTACTTC

D gene: TRBD1
V gene: TRBV7-9
J gene: TRBJ2-2
clone size: NA
CDR3 protein: CASSGQGVANTGELFF
CDR3 DNA: TGTGCCAGCAGTGGGCAGGGGGTCGCGAACACCGGGGAGCTGTTTTTT

D gene: TRBD1
V gene: TRBV29-1
J gene: TRBJ2-5
clone size: NA
CDR3 protein: CSVGAGGETQYF
CDR3 DNA: TGCAGCGTTGGGGCAGGGGGAGAGACCCAGTACTTC

D gene: NA
V gene: TRBV29-1
J gene: TRBJ1-1
clone size: few
CDR3 protein: CSVESTRGAFF
CDR3 DNA: TGCAGCGTTGAATCGACAAGGGGCGCTTTCTTT

D gene: NA
V gene: TRBV4-3
J gene: TRBJ1-5
clone size: few
CDR3 protein: CASSQDQETGLFHF
CDR3 DNA: TGCGCCAGCAGCCAAGATCAGGAGACAGGTCTCTTTCATTTT

D gene: NA
V gene: TRBV28
J gene: TRBJ2-1
clone size: NA
CDR3 protein: CASTLQFF
CDR3 DNA: TGTGCCAGCACCCTCCAGTTCTTC

D gene: NA
V gene: TRBV18
J gene: TRBJ1-2
clone size: NA
CDR3 protein: CASSPPGQNFYGYTF
CDR3 DNA: TGTGCCAGCTCACCACCGGGACAAAATTTTTATGGCTACACCTTC

D gene: TRBD2
V gene: TRBV10-3
J gene: TRBJ2-2
clone size: NA
CDR3 protein: CVTTNSGSNTGELFF
CDR3 DNA: TGTGTCACAACAAATAGCGGGAGTAACACCGGGGAGCTGTTTTTT

D gene: TRBD1
V gene: TRBV7-9
J gene: TRBJ2-7
clone size: NA
CDR3 protein: CASSLVGTGSYEQYF
CDR3 DNA: TGTGCCAGCAGCTTGGTCGGGACAGGCTCCTACGAGCAGTACTTC

D gene: TRBD1
V gene: TRBV19
J gene: TRBJ1-5
clone size: NA
CDR3 protein: CASKVLDRGHQPQHF
CDR3 DNA: TGTGCCAGTAAAGTTCTGGACAGGGGGCATCAGCCCCAGCATTTT

D gene: NA
V gene: TRBV11-2
J gene: TRBJ2-3
clone size: NA
CDR3 protein: CASSSLDTQYF
CDR3 DNA: TGTGCCAGCAGCTCTCTGGATACGCAGTATTTT

D gene: TRBD1
V gene: TRBV6-5
J gene: TRBJ1-1
clone size: NA
CDR3 protein: CASSPSTGGLTEAFF
CDR3 DNA: TGTGCCAGCAGTCCTTCGACAGGGGGCTTGACTGAAGCTTTCTTT

D gene: NA
V gene: TRBV28
J gene: TRBJ2-5
clone size: NA
CDR3 protein: CASSSPGEGVTQYF
CDR3 DNA: TGTGCCAGCAGTTCCCCGGGGGAAGGGGTGACCCAGTACTTC

D gene: TRBD1
V gene: TRBV7-9
J gene: TRBJ1-2
clone size: NA
CDR3 protein: CSSSPGGGTGVNYGYTF
CDR3 DNA: TGTTCCAGCAGCCCCGGTGGCGGGACAGGGGTTAACTATGGCTACACCTTC

D gene: NA
V gene: TRBV9
J gene: TRBJ1-5
clone size: NA
CDR3 protein: CASSVTGDQPQHF
CDR3 DNA: TGTGCCAGCAGCGTGACCGGAGATCAGCCCCAGCATTTT

D gene: NA
V gene: TRBV7-8
J gene: TRBJ2-7
clone size: NA
CDR3 protein: CASSLGGRYFYEQYF
CDR3 DNA: TGTGCCAGCAGCTTAGGTGGCAGATATTTCTACGAGCAGTACTTC